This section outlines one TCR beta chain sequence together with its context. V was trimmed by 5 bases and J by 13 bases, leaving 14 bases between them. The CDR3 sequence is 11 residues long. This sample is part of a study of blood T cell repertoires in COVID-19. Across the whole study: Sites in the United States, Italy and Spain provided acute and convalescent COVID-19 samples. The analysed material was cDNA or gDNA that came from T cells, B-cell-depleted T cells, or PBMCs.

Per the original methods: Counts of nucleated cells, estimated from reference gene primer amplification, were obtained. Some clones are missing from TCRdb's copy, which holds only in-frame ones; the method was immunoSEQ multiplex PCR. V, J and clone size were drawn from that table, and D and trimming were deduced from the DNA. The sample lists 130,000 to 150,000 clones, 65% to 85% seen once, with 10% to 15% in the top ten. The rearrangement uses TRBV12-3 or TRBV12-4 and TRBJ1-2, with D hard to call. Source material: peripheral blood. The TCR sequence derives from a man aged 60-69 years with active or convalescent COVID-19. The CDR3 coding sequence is TGTGCCAGCAGTCTATATTCGGGGTCCACCTTC. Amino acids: CASSLYSGSTF.